This entry concerns a single T cell receptor beta chain. Its antigen is unknown. No quality values exist for individual bases; no much larger clone is one base distant. In the germline V gene (reference sequence), CDR1 corresponds to DFQATT and CDR2 to SNEGSKA. The CDR3 measures 14 amino acids from cysteine to phenylalanine. CDR3 DNA is the only sequence kept; it has 42 bases, read in frame from the first base. The germline ends are 15 bases apart after V is trimmed by 6 bases and J by 3 bases. PBMCs were isolated by Ficoll-Paque density gradient centrifugation. TCRdb lists the instrument as Illumina NovaSeq 6000. TCRalpha and TCRbeta cDNA libraries were constructed by 5'RACE with constant-segment primers, with sample barcodes and unique molecular identifiers being introduced. RNA was extracted from every sample with Trizol reagent. The libraries were amplified in two PCR steps, and the second step added a second sample barcode and Illumina TruSeq adapters. Sequencing of libraries was performed on an Illumina NovaSeq with 2 x 150 bp paired-end reads. The published analysis was carried out like this. Reads were demultiplexed and collapsed into UMI-guided consensus sequences with migec v1.2.7. Using mixcr v2.1.11, UMI consensuses were aligned to TRA and TRB V and J templates and then assembled into clonotypes. A clonotype was counted as expanded or contracted only when both edgeR and NoisET called the clonotype significant, with the noise models trained on biological replicates. edgeR calls used a false discovery rate-adjusted p below 0.01 and a log2 fold-change threshold of 1. PCA with hierarchical clustering of max-normalized trajectories of the 1000 most abundant clonotypes was used as exploratory dynamics analysis. Separately sequenced CD4+ and CD8+ repertoires were used to assign the CD4 or CD8 phenotype of responding clones. Through fastp at Q25 and MiXCR, TCRdb rebuilt clones from the public reads, retaining in-frame beta chains. Here each entry gathers all rows of one CDR3 protein and keeps the most common genes and DNA. TCRdb's processing, not the study's, gives the V and J calls here. The sample table holds approximately 250,000 distinct CDR3 sequences, of which over 15% were seen once. The top ten constitute 22% of the sample.

This specimen belongs to a study of T-cell memory formation after mild COVID-19 (TCRdb year 2021). Concerning the study at large: TCR sequence clusters from the two donors were largely donor specific. In a couple of donors, T-cell clones that expanded and contracted after mild COVID-19 were tracked by sequencing TCRalpha and TCRbeta repertoires over time. Two young, previously healthy adult volunteers, one female and one male, were included in the cohort.

Here is what the overall study found, with its caveats: Balanced CD4/CD8 phenotypes were observed for clones contracting from day 15 to 85, whereas a bias towards CD4+ was observed for a second wave of clones expanding from day 15 to 37. Contracting CD4+ clones were found mainly in CM and EM memory subsets, while CD8+ clones were enriched in EMRA. Some responding clones were detected in pre-infection memory, which suggested that pre-existing cross-reactive memory T cells had joined the SARS-CoV-2 response. The study included only a couple of mild cases, and larger cohorts that include severe cases with pre-infection samples were judged to be necessary. The second-wave clones that peaked on day 37 were not confirmed to be SARS-CoV-2 specific.

The chain is assembled from TRBV20-1 and TRBJ1-5; possibly the D gene is TRBD1, per 5 matching bases. The sample comprised PBMCs or a T cell subset sorted from them (not recorded which). The sequence derives from a young man who had mild COVID-19 (a few samples of this study predate the infection). The sample titles of this study are shuffled in the database, so cell type and time point are left out; the donor was told from shared clones. The CDR3 region: CSATPGTVNQPQHF. The DNA reads as follows: TGCAGTGCCACACCCGGGACCGTCAATCAGCCCCAGCATTTT.